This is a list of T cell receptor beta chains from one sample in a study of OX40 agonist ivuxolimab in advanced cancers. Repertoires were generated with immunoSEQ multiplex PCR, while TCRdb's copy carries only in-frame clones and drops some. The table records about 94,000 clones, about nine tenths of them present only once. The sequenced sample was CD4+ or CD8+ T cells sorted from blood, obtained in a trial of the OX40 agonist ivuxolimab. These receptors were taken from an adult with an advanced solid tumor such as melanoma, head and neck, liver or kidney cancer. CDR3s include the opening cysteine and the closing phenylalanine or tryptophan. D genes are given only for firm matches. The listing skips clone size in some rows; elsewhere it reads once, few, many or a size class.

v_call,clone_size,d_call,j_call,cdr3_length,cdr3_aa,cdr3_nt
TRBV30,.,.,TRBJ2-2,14,CAWRTATNTGELFF,TGTGCCTGGAGGACAGCTACGAACACCGGGGAGCTGTTTTTT
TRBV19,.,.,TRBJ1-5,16,CASSIMTGYSNQPQHF,TGTGCCAGTAGTATTATGACAGGATATAGCAATCAGCCCCAGCATTTT
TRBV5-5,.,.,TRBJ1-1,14,CASSLYQGNTEAFF,TGTGCCAGCAGCTTGTATCAGGGAAACACTGAAGCTTTCTTT
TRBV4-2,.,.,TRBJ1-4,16,CASSQLGGRQNEKLFF,TGTGCCAGCAGCCAACTTGGGGGTCGGCAGAATGAAAAACTGTTTTTT
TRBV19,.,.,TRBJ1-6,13,CASGVMGNSPLHF,TGTGCCAGTGGTGTAATGGGCAATTCACCCCTCCACTTT
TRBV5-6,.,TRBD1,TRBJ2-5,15,CASSFLGQGAETQYF,TGTGCCAGCAGCTTCCTAGGACAGGGCGCGGAGACCCAGTACTTC
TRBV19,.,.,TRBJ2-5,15,CASSTGGGARETQYF,TGTGCCAGTAGTACCGGTGGGGGGGCGCGGGAGACCCAGTACTTC
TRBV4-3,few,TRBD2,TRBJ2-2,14,CASSLGGTNGELFF,TGCGCCAGCAGCCTTGGGGGGACTAATGGGGAGCTGTTTTTT
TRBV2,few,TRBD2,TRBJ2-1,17,CASSDLFGLAGVSEQFF,TGTGCCAGCAGTGACCTTTTCGGACTAGCGGGGGTCAGCGAGCAGTTCTTC
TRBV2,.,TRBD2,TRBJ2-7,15,CASSEVQRGAYEQYF,TGTGCCAGCAGTGAAGTCCAGCGGGGGGCGTACGAGCAGTACTTC
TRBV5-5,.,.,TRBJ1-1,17,CASSSGLRAGRNTEAFF,.
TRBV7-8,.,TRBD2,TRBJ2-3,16,CASSFSSGGAVDTQYF,TGTGCCAGCAGCTTTTCGAGCGGGGGGGCCGTAGATACGCAGTATTTT
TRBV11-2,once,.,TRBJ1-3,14,CASSSLRQLNTIYF,TGTGCCAGCAGCTCCCTAAGGCAGCTAAACACCATATATTTT
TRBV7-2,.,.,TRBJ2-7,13,CANHPSPGGKEYF,TGTGCCAACCACCCATCTCCGGGGGGCAAGGAGTACTTC
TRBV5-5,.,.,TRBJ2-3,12,CASRTSTDTQYF,TGTGCCAGCAGAACCAGCACAGATACGCAGTATTTT
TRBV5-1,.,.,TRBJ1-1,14,CASSLVPGSPEAFF,TGCGCCAGCAGCTTGGTTCCGGGCTCCCCTGAAGCTTTCTTT
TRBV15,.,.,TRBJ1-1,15,CATSRVKGVNTEAFF,TGTGCCACCAGCAGAGTAAAGGGGGTGAACACTGAAGCTTTCTTT
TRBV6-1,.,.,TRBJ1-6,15,CASSEVQVLNSPLHF,TGTGCCAGCAGTGAAGTGCAGGTGTTGAATTCACCCCTCCACTTT
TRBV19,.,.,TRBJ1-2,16,CASSTDSGTSSYGYTF,TGTGCCAGTAGTACGGATTCTGGCACATCCTCGTATGGCTACACCTTC
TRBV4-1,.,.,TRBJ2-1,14,CASSQEPLHNEQFF,TGCGCCAGCAGCCAAGAACCCCTTCACAATGAGCAGTTCTTC
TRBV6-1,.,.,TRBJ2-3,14,CASSERKNTDTQYF,TGTGCCAGCAGTGAGAGGAAGAACACAGATACGCAGTATTTT
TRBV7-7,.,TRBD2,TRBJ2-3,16,CASSSGLAGAKDTQYF,TGTGCTAGCAGCTCTGGACTAGCGGGGGCGAAGGATACGCAGTATTTT
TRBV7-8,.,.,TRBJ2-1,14,CASSPDSYYNEQFF,TGTGCCAGCAGCCCGGACTCGTACTACAATGAGCAGTTCTTC
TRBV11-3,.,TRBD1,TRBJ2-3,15,CASSTGTASTDTQYF,TGTGCCAGCAGTACCGGGACAGCAAGCACAGATACGCAGTATTTT
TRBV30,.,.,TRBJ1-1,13,CAWSPQWNTEAFF,TGTGCCTGGAGTCCTCAATGGAACACTGAAGCTTTCTTT
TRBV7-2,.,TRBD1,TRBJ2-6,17,CASSSRGTGRRANVLTF,TGTGCCAGCAGCTCCCGGGGGACAGGGCGACGGGCCAACGTCCTGACTTTC
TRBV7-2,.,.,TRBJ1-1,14,CASNSERLNTEAFF,TGTGCCAGCAACTCTGAACGGTTGAACACTGAAGCTTTCTTT
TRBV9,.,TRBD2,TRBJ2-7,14,CASSLTSGDYEQYF,TGTGCCAGCAGCTTGACTAGCGGGGACTACGAGCAGTACTTC
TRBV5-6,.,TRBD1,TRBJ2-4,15,CASSPDRGAGNIQYF,TGTGCCAGCAGCCCGGACAGGGGGGCTGGAAATATTCAGTACTTC
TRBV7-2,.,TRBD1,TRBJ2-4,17,CASSQPTGAIAKNIQYF,TGTGCCAGCAGCCAGCCGACAGGGGCGATAGCCAAAAACATTCAGTACTTC
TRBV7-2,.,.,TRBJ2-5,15,CASSLGGKLQETQYF,TGTGCCAGCAGCTTAGGCGGTAAACTCCAAGAGACCCAGTACTTC
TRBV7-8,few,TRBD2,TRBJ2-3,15,CASSLGVGGADTQYF,TGTGCCAGCAGCTTAGGGGTCGGGGGGGCAGATACGCAGTATTTT
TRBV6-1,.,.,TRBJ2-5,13,CASSDPVLETQYF,TGTGCCAGCAGTGACCCAGTTCTGGAGACCCAGTACTTC
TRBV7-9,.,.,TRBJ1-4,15,CASSLARDLNEKLFF,TGTGCCAGCAGCTTAGCCCGGGATCTTAATGAAAAACTGTTTTTT
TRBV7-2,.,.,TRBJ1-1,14,CASRSWEGGTEAFF,TGTGCCAGCAGATCCTGGGAGGGTGGTACTGAAGCTTTCTTT
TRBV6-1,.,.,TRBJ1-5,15,CASSRESNSNQPQHF,TGTGCCAGCAGTAGAGAGTCAAATAGCAATCAGCCCCAGCATTTT
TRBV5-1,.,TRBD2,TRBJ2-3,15,CASSLQRGAVDTQYF,TGCGCCAGCAGCTTACAGCGGGGGGCGGTAGATACGCAGTATTTT
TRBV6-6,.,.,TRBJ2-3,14,CASRPGQHTDTQYF,TGTGCCAGCAGACCGGGACAACACACAGATACGCAGTATTTT
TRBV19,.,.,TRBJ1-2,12,CASSTHLGGYTF,TGTGCCAGTAGTACCCATTTAGGCGGCTACACCTTC
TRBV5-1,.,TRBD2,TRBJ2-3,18,CASSLGSGGARNTDTQYF,TGCGCCAGCAGCTTGGGAAGCGGGGGGGCCCGAAACACAGATACGCAGTATTTT
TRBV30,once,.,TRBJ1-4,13,CAWSGDARQKLFF,TGTGCCTGGAGTGGTGACGCGAGACAAAAACTGTTTTTT
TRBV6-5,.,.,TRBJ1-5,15,CASSYSMGSGQPQHF,TGTGCCAGCAGTTACTCGATGGGTTCGGGGCAGCCCCAGCATTTT
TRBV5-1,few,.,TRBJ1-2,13,CANRQEGHYGYTF,TGCGCCAACAGACAGGAGGGTCACTATGGCTACACCTTC
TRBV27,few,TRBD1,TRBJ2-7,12,CASSFRTGEQYF,TGTGCCAGCAGTTTTCGGACAGGGGAGCAGTACTTC